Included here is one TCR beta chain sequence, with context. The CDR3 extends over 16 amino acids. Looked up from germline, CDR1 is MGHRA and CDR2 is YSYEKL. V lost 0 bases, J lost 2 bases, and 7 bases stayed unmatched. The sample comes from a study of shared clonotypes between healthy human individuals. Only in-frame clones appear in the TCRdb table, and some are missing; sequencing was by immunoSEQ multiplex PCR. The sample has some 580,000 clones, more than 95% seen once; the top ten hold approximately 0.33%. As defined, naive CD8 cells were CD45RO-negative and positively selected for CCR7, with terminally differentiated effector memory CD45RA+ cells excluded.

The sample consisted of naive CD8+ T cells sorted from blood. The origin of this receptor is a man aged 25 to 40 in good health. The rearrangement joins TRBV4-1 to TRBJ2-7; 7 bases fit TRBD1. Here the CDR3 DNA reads TGCGCCAGCAGCCAAGAATCGGGACAGACCGCCTACGAGCAGTACTTC. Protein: CASSQESGQTAYEQYF.